These 13 T cell receptor beta chains were sequenced from one sample in a study of T-cell reconstitution after alpha-beta-depleted transplantation in children. Unique molecular identifiers were incorporated when the TCRbeta library was constructed. TCRdb called the PCR reads again in MiXCR, with one record for every CDR3 protein. This table holds approximately 650,000 distinct CDR3 sequences, 10% to 15% found once. The material was PBMCs, obtained before TCRalphabeta/CD19-depleted stem cell transplant. These receptors came from a girl aged 2-15 years with congenital amegakaryocytic thrombocytopenia, due to receive a stem cell transplant.

This clonotype was picked up many times. The chain joins TRBV2 to TRBJ1-1; no clear D. The V gene lost 7 bases and the J gene lost 1 base, with 7 bases spanning the gap. The CDR3 has 12 amino acids. Germline loops: CDR1 SNHLY, CDR2 FYNNEI. The CDR3 DNA reads TGTGCCAGCAATCAGGCGAACACTGAAGCTTTCTTT. It specifies CASNQANTEAFF.

This clonotype was recorded at least ten times. CDR3 nucleotide sequence: TGTGCCAGCAGCCCCCAGGGGGTTGTTGGGGATGAGCAGTTCTTC. Amino acid sequence: CASSPQGVVGDEQFF. V gene TRBV5-5 combines with J gene TRBJ2-1; 7 bases line up with TRBD1. The CDR3 extends over 15 amino acids. The germline V gene has CDR1 SGHKS and CDR2 YYEKEE (reference sequence). V shed 4 bases and J 8 bases; nucleotides not matched to a gene: 12.

This clonotype was counted a few times. V gene TRBV18 combines with J gene TRBJ2-7; D uncertain. Between the trimmed V and J ends, which lost 0 bases and 1 base, there was a span of 4 bases. Germline V gene sequence: CDR1 KGHSH, CDR2 LQKENI. The CDR3 spans 13 residues. The CDR3 coding sequence is TGTGCCAGCTCACCACCGATTTCCTACGAGCAGTACTTC. Protein sequence: CASSPPISYEQYF.

This clonotype turned up a few times. The rearrangement uses TRBV28 and TRBJ1-5; 7 positions match TRBD1. Germline V gene sequence: CDR1 MDHEN, CDR2 SYDVKM. With 6 bases clipped from V and 7 bases from J, the junction kept 9 bases outside the gene matches. This CDR3 is 14 amino acids long. In DNA, the CDR3 is TGTGCCAGCAGCCAAACAGGGGTAATGCAGCCCCAGCATTTT. It codes for CASSQTGVMQPQHF.

This clonotype was counted many times. The gene calls are TRBV29-1 and TRBJ2-7; a possible D gene is TRBD1 (6 bases). The CDR3 is 14 amino acids. CDR1 is SQVTM, CDR2 ANQGSEA, per germline. Trimming pared 7 bases from V and 2 bases from J, leaving 18 bases between. The CDR3 region is CSALPTGNPYEQYF. DNA of the CDR3: TGCAGCGCCCTACCGACAGGAAATCCCTACGAGCAGTACTTC.

The rearrangement links TRBV20-1 to TRBJ2-3; no reliable D call. Germline V gene data show CDR1 as DFQATT and CDR2 as SNEGSKA (reference sequence). CDR3 length: 13 residues. V lost 5 bases and J 6 bases, leaving 15 bases between the germline ends. The DNA of the CDR3 is TGCAGTGCTGCGGTGGTACTTCGGGATACGCAGTATTTT. Translating it yields CSAAVVLRDTQYF.

This clonotype was seen ten or more times. The rearrangement joins TRBV5-1 to TRBJ2-7; D call uncertain. This CDR3 has 14 amino acids. Trimming left V 3 bases short and J 2 bases short, with 12 bases between. Germline CDR1 SGHRS, CDR2 YFSETQ. CDR3: CASSYGTNTYEQYF. Here the CDR3 DNA reads TGCGCCAGCAGCTACGGAACTAATACCTACGAGCAGTACTTC.

This clonotype has at least ten counts. The V gene is TRBV7-9, the J gene TRBJ2-1; no clear D gene. V was clipped by 3 bases and J by 7 bases, with 7 bases between them. The V gene's germline CDR1 is SEHNR and CDR2 FQNEAQ (reference sequence). This CDR3 is 12 amino acids long. The CDR3 DNA sequence: TGTGCCAGCAGCTTCGCCCAAAATGAGCAGTTCTTC. Amino acid sequence: CASSFAQNEQFF.

This clonotype showed up just a few times. This chain joins TRBV5-1 and TRBJ1-2, with D perhaps matching TRBD1 (6 bases). This CDR3 spans 16 amino acids. Between the trimmed V and J ends, which lost 0 bases and 6 bases, there was a span of 18 bases. The germline CDR1 and CDR2 sequences are SGHRS and YFSETQ. CDR3 nucleotides: TGCGCCAGCAGCTTGGGTGCCCACGGGGGGGGCGATGGCTACACCTTC. It is translated as CASSLGAHGGGDGYTF.

Many counts were recorded for this clonotype. The V gene is TRBV4-2, the J gene TRBJ2-1; no reliable D call. With 4 bases removed from V and 4 bases from J, the gap between germline ends came to 8 bases. The length of the CDR3 is 13 residues. Germline assignment: CDR1 LGHNA and CDR2 YNFKEQ. The CDR3 protein is CASSPPEYNEQFF. The CDR3 nucleotides read TGTGCCAGCAGCCCCCCTGAGTACAATGAGCAGTTCTTC.

J is TRBJ2-7 and V is TRBV20-1, with TRBD2 identical over 9 bases. Germline CDR1 and CDR2: DFQATT and SNEGSKA (reference sequence). CDR3 size: 12 residues. After removal of 7 bases from V and 4 bases from J, the junction contained 5 bases not matched to a gene. CDR3 amino acids: CSVWREGYEQYF. The CDR3 DNA reads TGCAGTGTCTGGCGGGAGGGGTACGAGCAGTACTTC.

This clonotype has ten or more counts. The V call is TRBV19, the J call TRBJ2-1, with TRBD1 as a possible D gene (6 bases). The V and J ends lost 7 bases and 5 bases respectively, with 21 bases between them. CDR3 size: 16 residues. Germline V gene sequence: CDR1 LNHDA, CDR2 SQIVND (reference sequence). The CDR3 loop is CASTHWAQGAHNEQFF. DNA for the CDR3: TGTGCCAGTACCCATTGGGCACAGGGTGCACACAATGAGCAGTTCTTC.

The chain recombines TRBV6-5 with TRBJ2-3; no clear D gene. Trimming took 6 bases from V and 4 from J, leaving 5 bases between them. This CDR3 spans 11 amino acids. CDR1 is MNHEY, CDR2 SVGAGI, per germline. CDR3: CASRQADTQYF. As DNA, the CDR3 is TGTGCCAGCAGACAAGCAGATACGCAGTATTTT.